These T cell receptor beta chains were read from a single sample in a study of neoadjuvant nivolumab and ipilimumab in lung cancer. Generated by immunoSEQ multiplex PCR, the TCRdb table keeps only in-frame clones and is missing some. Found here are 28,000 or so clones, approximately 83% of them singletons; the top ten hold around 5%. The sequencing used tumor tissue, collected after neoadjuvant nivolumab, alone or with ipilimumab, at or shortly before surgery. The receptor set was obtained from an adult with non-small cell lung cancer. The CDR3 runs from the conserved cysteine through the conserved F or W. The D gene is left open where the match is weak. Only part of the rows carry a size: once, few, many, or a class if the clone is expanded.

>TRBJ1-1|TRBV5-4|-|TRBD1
CASSFLSAGTAEAFF
TGTGCCAGCAGCTTTTTATCGGCGGGGACAGCAGAAGCTTTCTTT
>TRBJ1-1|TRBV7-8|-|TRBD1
CASSLVGGDRFQNTEAFF
TGTGCCAGCAGCTTAGTGGGTGGGGACAGATTCCAGAACACTGAAGCTTTCTTT
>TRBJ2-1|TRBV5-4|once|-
CASSQYWGPGGEQFF
TGTGCCAGCAGCCAGTATTGGGGCCCCGGGGGTGAGCAGTTCTTC
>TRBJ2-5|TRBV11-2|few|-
CASKEEGRSKTQYF
TGTGCCAGCAAAGAAGAGGGCCGCTCGAAGACCCAGTACTTC
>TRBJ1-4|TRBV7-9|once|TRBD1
CASSAQQGTYEKLFF
TGTGCCAGCAGCGCCCAACAGGGGACGTATGAAAAACTGTTTTTT
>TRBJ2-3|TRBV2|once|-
CARDRLDGSTDTQYF
TGTGCCAGAGACAGGTTGGATGGTAGCACAGATACGCAGTATTTT
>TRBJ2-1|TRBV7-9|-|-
CASSLAGGQDNEQFF
TGTGCCAGCAGCTTAGCAGGAGGACAAGACAATGAGCAGTTCTTC
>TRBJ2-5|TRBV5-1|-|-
CASSLGSLQTQYF
TGCGCCAGCAGCTTGGGCTCCCTTCAGACCCAGTACTTC
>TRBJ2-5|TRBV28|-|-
CASSLTGPETQYF
TGTGCCAGCAGTTTAACAGGGCCCGAGACCCAGTACTTC
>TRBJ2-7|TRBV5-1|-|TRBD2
CASSLVAGLRYEQYF
TGCGCCAGCAGCTTGGTTGCGGGACTACGTTACGAGCAGTACTTC
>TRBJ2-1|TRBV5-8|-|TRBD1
CASSPDRAPNEQFF
TGTGCCAGCAGCCCGGACAGGGCCCCCAATGAGCAGTTCTTC
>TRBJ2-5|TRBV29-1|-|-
CSADIGQFQETQYF
TGCAGCGCAGATATTGGACAGTTCCAAGAGACCCAGTACTTC
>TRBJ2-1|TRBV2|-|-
CASSDLTLASGEQFF
TGTGCCAGCAGTGACCTGACTCTAGCGTCGGGTGAGCAGTTCTTC
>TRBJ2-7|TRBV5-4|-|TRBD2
CASSPLAGGSHEQYF
TGTGCCAGCAGCCCATTAGCGGGAGGGTCCCACGAGCAGTACTTC
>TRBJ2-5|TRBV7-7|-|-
CASSLGSGQETQYF
TGTGCTAGCAGCTTAGGCAGCGGACAAGAGACCCAGTACTTC
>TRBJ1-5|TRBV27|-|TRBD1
CASSATTGTAHQPQHF
TGTGCCAGCAGTGCAACAACCGGGACAGCACATCAGCCCCAGCATTTT
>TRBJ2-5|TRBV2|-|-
CASSEEAAQETQYF
TGTGCCAGCAGTGAAGAGGCAGCTCAAGAGACCCAGTACTTC
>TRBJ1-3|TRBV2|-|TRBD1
CASSEGTGGSSGNTIYF
TGTGCCAGCAGTGAAGGGACAGGGGGGAGCTCTGGAAACACCATATATTTT
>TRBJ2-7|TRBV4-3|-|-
CASSQDMVGSYEQYF
TGCGCCAGCAGCCAAGATATGGTTGGCTCCTACGAGCAGTACTTC
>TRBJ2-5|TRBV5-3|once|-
CARSLKLNRFRETQYF
TGTGCCAGAAGCTTGAAACTTAATCGGTTCCGGGAGACCCAGTACTTC
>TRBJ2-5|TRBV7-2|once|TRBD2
CASSLVLAGGKGGETQYF
TGTGCCAGCAGCCTAGTACTAGCGGGAGGAAAGGGGGGAGAGACCCAGTACTTC
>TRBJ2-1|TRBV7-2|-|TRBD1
CASSFRVARQGSNEQFF
TGTGCCAGCAGCTTCCGCGTGGCGCGACAGGGTTCCAATGAGCAGTTCTTC
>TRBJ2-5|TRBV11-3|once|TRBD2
CASSLGQTSSGGQETQYF
TGTGCCAGCAGCTTAGGCCAAACCTCTAGCGGGGGACAAGAGACCCAGTACTTC
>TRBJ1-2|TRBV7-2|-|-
CASSFPDRFYGYTF
TGTGCCAGCAGCTTCCCCGACAGGTTCTATGGCTACACCTTC
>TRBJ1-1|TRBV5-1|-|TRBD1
CASSPGQGGPNTEAFF
TGCGCCAGCAGCCCGGGACAGGGGGGGCCTAACACTGAAGCTTTCTTT
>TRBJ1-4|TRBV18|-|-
CASSPRGPNEKLFF
TGTGCCAGCTCACCACGGGGCCCTAATGAAAAACTGTTTTTT
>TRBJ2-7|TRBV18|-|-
CASSSLREQYF
TGTGCCAGCTCATCTTTACGCGAGCAGTACTTC
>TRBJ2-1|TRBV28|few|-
CASRSLGGADEQFF
TGTGCCAGCAGATCCCTAGGGGGGGCTGATGAGCAGTTCTTC
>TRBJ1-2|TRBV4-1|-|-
CASSQALGLDYGYTF
TGCGCCAGCAGCCAAGCTTTGGGCCTTGACTATGGCTACACCTTC
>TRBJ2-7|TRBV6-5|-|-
CASSYSGGTHYEQYF
TGTGCCAGCAGTTACTCAGGGGGGACCCACTACGAGCAGTACTTC
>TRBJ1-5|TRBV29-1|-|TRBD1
CSAATGDQPQHF
TGCAGCGCCGCGACAGGGGATCAGCCCCAGCATTTT
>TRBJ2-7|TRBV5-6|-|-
CASSNQARYEQYF
TGTGCCAGCTCGAATCAGGCAAGATACGAGCAGTACTTC
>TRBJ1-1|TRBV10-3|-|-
CAINAGQTEAFF
TGTGCCATCAACGCAGGTCAAACTGAAGCTTTCTTT
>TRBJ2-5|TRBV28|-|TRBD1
CASSRQGETQYF
TGTGCCAGCAGTAGACAGGGAGAGACCCAGTACTTC
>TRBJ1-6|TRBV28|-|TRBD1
CASSRGESPLHF
TGTGCCAGCAGCAGGGGGGAGTCACCCCTCCACTTT
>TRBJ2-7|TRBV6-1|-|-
CASTPGDPLSEQYF
TGTGCCAGCACTCCCGGGGACCCCCTTAGCGAGCAGTACTTC
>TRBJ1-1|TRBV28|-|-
CASSLRDVGEAFF
TGTGCCAGCAGTCTCCGGGACGTCGGAGAAGCTTTCTTT
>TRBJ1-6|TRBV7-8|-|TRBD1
CASSLVVQGNSPLHF
TGTGCCAGCAGCTTGGTAGTACAGGGGAATTCACCCCTCCACTTT
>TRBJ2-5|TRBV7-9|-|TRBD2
CASSFAGGGQETQYF
TGTGCCAGCAGCTTCGCTGGGGGGGGCCAAGAGACCCAGTACTTC
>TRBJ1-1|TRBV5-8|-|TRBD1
CASSRRDRDNTEAFF
TGTGCCAGCAGCCGGAGGGACAGGGATAACACTGAAGCTTTCTTT
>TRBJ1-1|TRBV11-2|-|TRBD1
CASNFDRDPEAFF
TGTGCCAGCAACTTCGACAGGGATCCTGAAGCTTTCTTT
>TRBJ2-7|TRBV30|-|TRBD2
CAGTSESYEQYF
TGTGCCGGGACTAGCGAGTCCTACGAGCAGTACTTC
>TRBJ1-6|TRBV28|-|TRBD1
CASSPIDRDDSPLHF
TGTGCCAGCAGTCCCATCGACAGGGATGATTCACCCCTCCACTTT
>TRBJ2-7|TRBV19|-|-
CASSIGRLQTYEQYF
TGTGCCAGTAGTATTGGCAGACTCCAGACCTACGAGCAGTACTTC
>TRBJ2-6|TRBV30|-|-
CAWARDSGANVLTF
TGTGCCTGGGCCCGGGACTCTGGGGCCAACGTCCTGACTTTC
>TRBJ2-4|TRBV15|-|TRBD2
CATSRDGKGGGFDNQYF
TGTGCCACCAGCAGAGACGGGAAAGGCGGGGGGTTTGATAATCAGTACTTC
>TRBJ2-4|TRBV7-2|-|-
CASSLATGGWENIQYF
TGTGCCAGCAGCTTAGCGACCGGTGGGTGGGAAAACATTCAGTACTTC
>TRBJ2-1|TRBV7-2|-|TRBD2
CASSSGLAGDNEQFF
TGTGCCAGCAGCTCGGGACTAGCGGGGGACAATGAGCAGTTCTTC